This T cell receptor beta chain was recorded in a study of cytotoxic CD8 clonotypes in ibrutinib-treated CLL. As for the study in general: Samples had a mean of around 260,000 productive templates and around 90,000 productive rearrangements.

The targeted sequencing depth was 1 in 200,000 to 1 in 1 million T cells. The table came from immunoSEQ multiplex PCR; TCRdb's copy has only in-frame clones and leaves some out. The repertoire holds about 150,000 clones, with 76% as singletons. Whole-study results and caveats: The study found public clonotypes uncommon, contracting or stable on treatment.

This clone was detected only a few times. Its antigen is not known. Germline lookup yields CDR1 MNHNY and CDR2 SVGAGI (reference sequence). The V end lost 2 bases, the J end lost 3 bases, and 8 bases lay between the germline ends. The CDR3 spans 14 residues. The V gene is TRBV6-6, the J gene TRBJ1-5; no clear D gene. The receptor comes from a human donor with chronic lymphocytic leukemia. This sample comprised PBMCs, obtained after 24 months of ibrutinib treatment. The CDR3 DNA follows: TGTGCCAGCAGTTACCCCGGCCCCAATCAGCCCCAGCATTTT. Its protein is CASSYPGPNQPQHF.